This is a list of T cell receptor beta chains from one sample in a study of post-analysis software for immune sequencing data. TCRdb fed the PCR reads into MiXCR, producing one record per CDR3 protein. The sample lists under 200,000 distinct CDR3 sequences, roughly 35% occurring once. Source: blood, taken after autologous hematopoietic stem cell transplantation. The receptor source for this set is a girl aged 5-17 years with multiple sclerosis. CDR3s include the opening cysteine and the closing phenylalanine or tryptophan. The D gene is left open where the match is weak. Clone size is shown for a subset of rows, as once, few, many or a class of expanded clone.

-	TRBJ1-1	-	TRBV20-1	TGCAGTGCTGAGTACCAGAACACTGAAGCTTTCTTT	CSAEYQNTEAFF
TRBD1	TRBJ2-7	few	TRBV9	TGTGCCAGCAGCGTGGGGACAGGGGCCTACGAGCAGTACTTC	CASSVGTGAYEQYF
-	TRBJ2-1	few	TRBV3-1	TGTGCCAGCAGCCAAGATGGCCCCCCTGAGCAGTTCTTC	CASSQDGPPEQFF
TRBD1	TRBJ2-3	few	TRBV29-1	TGCAGCGTGGTCAGACAGGGGTTGGCAGATACGCAGTATTTT	CSVVRQGLADTQYF
-	TRBJ1-6	-	TRBV7-2	TGTGCCAGCAGCGTGTCCAGGGGAAATTCACCCCTCCACTTT	CASSVSRGNSPLHF
TRBD2	TRBJ2-7	many	TRBV7-6	TGTGCCAGCAGCTCCGGGACTAGCGGATCCTACGAGCAGTACTTC	CASSSGTSGSYEQYF
-	TRBJ1-2	many	TRBV20-1	TGCAGTGCTACCGTTAACTATGGCTACACCTTC	CSATVNYGYTF
-	TRBJ2-1	-	TRBV20-1	TGCAGTGCTAGCGTAACCTACAATGGGCAGTTCTTC	CSASVTYNGQFF
-	TRBJ2-7	-	TRBV29-1	TGCAGCGCGAGTGGGGGGTCCTACGAGCAGTACTTC	CSASGGSYEQYF
TRBD2	TRBJ2-1	-	TRBV20-1	TGCAGTGCTCTGTCCCCGGGAGGCGCCTACAATGAGCAGTTCTTC	CSALSPGGAYNEQFF
-	TRBJ2-3	-	TRBV29-1	TGCAGCACCCCTTCGGACCTGGGTATCACAGATACGCAGTATTTT	CSTPSDLGITDTQYF
TRBD2	TRBJ2-7	many	TRBV7-2	TGTGCCAGCAGCTTAGGAGGGACTAGCTTCTACGAGCAGTACTTC	CASSLGGTSFYEQYF
-	TRBJ2-5	-	TRBV5-6	TGTGCCAGCAGCCGGCTAGGTGTGGGGGAGACCCAGTACTTC	CASSRLGVGETQYF
TRBD2	TRBJ2-1	few	TRBV7-2	TGTGCCAGCAGCTTAGTAGCGGGAGATGAGGGTGAGCAGTTCTTC	CASSLVAGDEGEQFF
-	TRBJ1-5	-	TRBV6-5	TGTGCCAGCTCCCTCTATGGCAATCAGCCCCAGCATTTT	CASSLYGNQPQHF
-	TRBJ1-4	-	TRBV4-3	TGCGCCAGCAGCCAAGAGGGGGCCCACCAGGCTAATGAAAAACTGTTTTTT	CASSQEGAHQANEKLFF
-	TRBJ2-1	-	TRBV7-2	TGTGCCAGCAGCTTTAACCGGGGGCCCAATGAGCAGTTCTTC	CASSFNRGPNEQFF
TRBD2	TRBJ2-1	-	TRBV5-1	TGCGCCAGCAGCTTGGGAGGCGCGGGAGAGGGGTACAATGAGCAGTTCTTC	CASSLGGAGEGYNEQFF
-	TRBJ2-3	few	TRBV20-1	TGCAGTGCTAACGCCTTTAGGAACCCAGATACGCAGTATTTT	CSANAFRNPDTQYF
TRBD1	TRBJ1-2	few	TRBV28	TGTGCCAGCAGTGAGACAGGGGGGTACTATGGCTACACCTTC	CASSETGGYYGYTF
-	TRBJ2-7	-	TRBV20-1	TGCAGTGCTACCCCGGGAGTCTACGAGCAGTACTTC	CSATPGVYEQYF
TRBD2	TRBJ2-1	few	TRBV6-1	TGTGCCAGCAGTGAAGCGAAGATAGCGGGAGTTTGGGAGCAGTTCTTC	CASSEAKIAGVWEQFF
-	TRBJ2-7	-	TRBV21-1	TGTGCCACCCCAAACACAGGGGACAAGGGCGAGCAGTACTTC	CATPNTGDKGEQYF
-	TRBJ2-7	-	TRBV7-9	TGTGCCAGCAGCCTCTATATGGGGGCAGCACAAACCTACGAGCAGTACTTC	CASSLYMGAAQTYEQYF
TRBD2	TRBJ2-4	few	TRBV12-3/TRBV12-4	TGTGCCAGCAGCACCTATACCGGGACTAGCGGGGCGAATCTAGCCAAAAACATTCAGTACTTC	CASSTYTGTSGANLAKNIQYF
TRBD2	TRBJ2-3	-	TRBV2	TGTGCCAGCAGTGGTTCGAGCGGGAGGAGAACAGATACGCAGTATTTT	CASSGSSGRRTDTQYF
TRBD1	TRBJ2-2	-	TRBV5-1	TGCGCCAGCAGCTTGGAGGGCCAGGGGGTCGGTCCCGGGGAGCTGTTTTTT	CASSLEGQGVGPGELFF
-	TRBJ1-2	-	TRBV5-1	TGCGCCAGCAATGGCGACGGATTCTATGGCTACACCTTC	CASNGDGFYGYTF